The source of this TCR beta chain is a study of T cell changes during pregnancy in multiple sclerosis. Sequenced by immunoSEQ multiplex PCR; TCRdb stores in-frame clones only, minus some. The sample records some 110,000 clones, approximately 90% being singletons. V was shortened by 1 base and J by 2 bases, with 8 bases between the two germline ends. Per germline, CDR1 SEHNR and CDR2 FQNEAQ (reference sequence). This CDR3 has 14 amino acids. The chain couples TRBV7-9 to TRBJ1-2; D remains ambiguous. This material consisted of peripheral blood, taken after pregnancy. This receptor was taken from a female donor with multiple sclerosis, enrolled in a pregnancy study. The CDR3 DNA follows: TGTGCCAGCAGCTTAGGAACAGTGAACTATGGCTACACCTTC. Amino acid sequence: CASSLGTVNYGYTF.